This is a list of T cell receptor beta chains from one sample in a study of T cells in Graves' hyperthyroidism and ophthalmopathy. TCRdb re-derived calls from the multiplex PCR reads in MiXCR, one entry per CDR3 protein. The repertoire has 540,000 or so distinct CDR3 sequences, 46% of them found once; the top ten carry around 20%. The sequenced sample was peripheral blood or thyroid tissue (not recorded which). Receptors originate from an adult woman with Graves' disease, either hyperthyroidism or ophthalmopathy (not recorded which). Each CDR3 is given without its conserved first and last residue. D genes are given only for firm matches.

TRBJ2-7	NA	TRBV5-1	ASSLGPLVIGEQY
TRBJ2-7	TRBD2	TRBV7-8	ASSLGLGRNEQY
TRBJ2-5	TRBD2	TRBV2	ASSHKREGSQETQY
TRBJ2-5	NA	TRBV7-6	ASSSHTGETQY
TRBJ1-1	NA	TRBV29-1	SVATGAGVNTEAF
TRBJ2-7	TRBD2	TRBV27	ASNINNGTSGTYEQY
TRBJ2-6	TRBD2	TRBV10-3	AISRGRASGANVLT
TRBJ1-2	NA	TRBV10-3	AISAESTVSYGYT
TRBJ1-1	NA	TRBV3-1	ASSPYRVGTEAF
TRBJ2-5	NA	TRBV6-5	ASSYIEGMMETQY
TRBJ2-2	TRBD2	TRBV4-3	ASSVRLAGDGELF
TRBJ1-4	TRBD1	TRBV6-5	ASSRRQGEKLF
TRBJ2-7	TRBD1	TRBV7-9	ASSLWTGRFNEQY
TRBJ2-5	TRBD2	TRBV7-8	ASRLSRTSGREETQY
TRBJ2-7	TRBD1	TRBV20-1	SAMGDRAYEQY
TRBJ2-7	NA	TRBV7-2	AISDLNQGYEQY
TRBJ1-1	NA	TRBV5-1	ASSLDTGTNTEAF
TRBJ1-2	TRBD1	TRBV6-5	ATKTGSGYT
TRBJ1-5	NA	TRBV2	ASSEAEGNQPQH
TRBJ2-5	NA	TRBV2	ASSELLGGGTAQY
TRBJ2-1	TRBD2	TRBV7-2	ASSPHGGVQF
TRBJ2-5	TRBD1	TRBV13	ASSLVAGGQFRETQY
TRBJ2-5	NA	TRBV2	ASKVETQY
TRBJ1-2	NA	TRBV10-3	AIGLAGDYGYT
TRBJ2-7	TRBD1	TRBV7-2	ASSAAAQGYYEQY
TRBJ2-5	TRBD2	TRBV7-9	ASRDRTSGRERETQY
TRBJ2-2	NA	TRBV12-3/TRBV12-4	ASSWPGWDTGELF
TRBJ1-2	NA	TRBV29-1	SVSGGLGYT
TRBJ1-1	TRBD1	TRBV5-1	ASSLGDRVGNTEAF
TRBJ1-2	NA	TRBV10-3	ASSVGFWGNYGYT
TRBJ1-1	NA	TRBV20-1	SASISNTEAF
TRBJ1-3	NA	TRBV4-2	ARNRGGSGNTIY
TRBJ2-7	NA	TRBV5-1	ASSLFPDIYEQY
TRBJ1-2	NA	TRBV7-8	ASSLDRKSERYYGYT
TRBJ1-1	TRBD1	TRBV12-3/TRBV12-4	ASSSLAGTALTEAF
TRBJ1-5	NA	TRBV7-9	AWSPRGRGPQH
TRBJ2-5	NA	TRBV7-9	ASSLNVEETQY
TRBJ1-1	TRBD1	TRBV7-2	ASSFGQGSTEAF
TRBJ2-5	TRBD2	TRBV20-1	SARAVPGGQETQY
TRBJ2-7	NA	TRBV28	ASMKYSYEQY
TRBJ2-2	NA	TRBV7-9	AAIDPNTGELF
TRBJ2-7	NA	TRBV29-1	SVGEIYEQY
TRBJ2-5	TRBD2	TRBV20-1	SALPGLAGQTQY
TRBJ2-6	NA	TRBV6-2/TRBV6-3	ASRDRSGANVLT
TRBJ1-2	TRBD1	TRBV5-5	ASSSGQLIYGYT
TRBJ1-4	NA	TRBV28	ASSLTGGPGEKLF
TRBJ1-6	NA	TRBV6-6	ASSYGGNSASPLH
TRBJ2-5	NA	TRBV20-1	SARDSQY
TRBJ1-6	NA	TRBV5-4	ASSLAGREENSPLH
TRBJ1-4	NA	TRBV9	ASSAQSGANEKLF